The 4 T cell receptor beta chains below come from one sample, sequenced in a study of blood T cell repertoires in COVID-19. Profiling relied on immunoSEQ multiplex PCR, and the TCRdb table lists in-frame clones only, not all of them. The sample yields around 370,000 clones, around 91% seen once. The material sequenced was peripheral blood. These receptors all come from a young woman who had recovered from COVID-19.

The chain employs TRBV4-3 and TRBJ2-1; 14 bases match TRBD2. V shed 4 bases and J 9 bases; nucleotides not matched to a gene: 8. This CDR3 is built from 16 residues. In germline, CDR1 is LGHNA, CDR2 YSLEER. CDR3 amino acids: CASSRLPGTSGSEQFF. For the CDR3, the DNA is TGCGCCAGCAGCCGCCTCCCCGGGACTAGCGGGAGTGAGCAGTTCTTC.

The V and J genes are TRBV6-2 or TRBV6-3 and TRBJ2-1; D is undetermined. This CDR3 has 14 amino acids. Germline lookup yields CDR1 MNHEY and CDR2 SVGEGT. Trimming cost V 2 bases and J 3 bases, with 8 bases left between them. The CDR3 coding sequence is TGTGCCAGCAGTTACCAGGAACTCTACAATGAGCAGTTCTTC. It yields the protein CASSYQELYNEQFF.

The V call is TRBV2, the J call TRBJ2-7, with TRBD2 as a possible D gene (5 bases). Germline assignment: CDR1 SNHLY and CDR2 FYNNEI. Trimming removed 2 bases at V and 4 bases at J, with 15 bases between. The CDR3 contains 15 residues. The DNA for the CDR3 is TGTGCCAGCAGTGAAACCTCATTTACTAGGTACGAGCAGTACGTC. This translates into CASSETSFTRYEQYV.

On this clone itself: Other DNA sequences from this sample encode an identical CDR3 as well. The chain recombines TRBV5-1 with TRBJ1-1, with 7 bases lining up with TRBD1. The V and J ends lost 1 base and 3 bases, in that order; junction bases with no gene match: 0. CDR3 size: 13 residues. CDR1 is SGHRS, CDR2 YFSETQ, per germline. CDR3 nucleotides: TGCGCCAGCAGCTTGACAGGGGACACTGAAGCTTTCTTT. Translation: CASSLTGDTEAFF.